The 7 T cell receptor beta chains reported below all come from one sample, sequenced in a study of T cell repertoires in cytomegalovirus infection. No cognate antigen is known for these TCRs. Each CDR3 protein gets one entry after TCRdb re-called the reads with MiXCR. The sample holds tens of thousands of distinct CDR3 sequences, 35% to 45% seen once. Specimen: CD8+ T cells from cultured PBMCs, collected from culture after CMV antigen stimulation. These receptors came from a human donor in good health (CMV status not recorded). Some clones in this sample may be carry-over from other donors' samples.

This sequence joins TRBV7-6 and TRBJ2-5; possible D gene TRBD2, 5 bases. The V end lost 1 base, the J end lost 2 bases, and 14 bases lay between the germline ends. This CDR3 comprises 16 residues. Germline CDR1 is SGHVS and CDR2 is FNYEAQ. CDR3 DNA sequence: TGTGCCAGCAGCTTAGGAGAGGGTACACGTCAAGAGACCCAGTACTTC. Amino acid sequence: CASSLGEGTRQETQYF.

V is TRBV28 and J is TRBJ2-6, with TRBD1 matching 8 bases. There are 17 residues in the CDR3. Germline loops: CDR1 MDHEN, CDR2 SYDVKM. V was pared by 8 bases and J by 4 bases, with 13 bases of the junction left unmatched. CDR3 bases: TGTGCCAGCTGTCCGGGACAGGAAATCTCGGGGGCCAACGTCCTGACTTTC. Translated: CASCPGQEISGANVLTF.

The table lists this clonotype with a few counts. CDR3 bases: TGTGCCAGCAGGTCCGAAACGACAGGGGCCTTGAACACTGAAGCTTTCTTT. Protein sequence: CASRSETTGALNTEAFF. The rearrangement joins TRBV28 to TRBJ1-1; 8 nucleotides match TRBD1. V trimming: 6 bases; J trimming: 0 bases; junction bases outside the gene matches: 12. CDR1 and CDR2 (germline): MDHEN, SYDVKM. The CDR3 length is 17 residues.

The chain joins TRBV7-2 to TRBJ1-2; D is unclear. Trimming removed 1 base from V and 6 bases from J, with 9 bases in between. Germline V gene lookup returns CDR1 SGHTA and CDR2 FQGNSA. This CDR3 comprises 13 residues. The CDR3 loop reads CASSLDDSDGYTF. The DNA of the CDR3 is TGTGCCAGCAGCTTAGACGATAGCGATGGCTACACCTTC.

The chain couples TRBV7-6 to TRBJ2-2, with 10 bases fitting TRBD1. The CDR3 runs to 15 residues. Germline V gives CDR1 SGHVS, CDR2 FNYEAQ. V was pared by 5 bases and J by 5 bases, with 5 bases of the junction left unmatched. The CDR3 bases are TGTGCCAGCAGCCTAAGGACAGGGGGTACCGGGGAGCTGTTTTTT. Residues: CASSLRTGGTGELFF.

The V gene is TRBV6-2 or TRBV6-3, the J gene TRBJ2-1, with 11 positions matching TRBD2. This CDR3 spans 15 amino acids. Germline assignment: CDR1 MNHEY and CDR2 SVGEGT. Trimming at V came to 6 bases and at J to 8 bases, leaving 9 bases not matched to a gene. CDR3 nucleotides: TGTGCCAGCAGCCGGTTAGCGGGGGGGCCCTATGAGCAGTTCTTC. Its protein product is CASSRLAGGPYEQFF.

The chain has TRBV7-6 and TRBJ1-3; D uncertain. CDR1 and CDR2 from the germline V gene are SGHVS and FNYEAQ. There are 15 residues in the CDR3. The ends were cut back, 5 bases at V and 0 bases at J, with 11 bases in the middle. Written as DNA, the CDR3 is TGTGCCAGCAGCCCCCCGGGGAGCTCTGGAAACACCATATATTTT. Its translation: CASSPPGSSGNTIYF.